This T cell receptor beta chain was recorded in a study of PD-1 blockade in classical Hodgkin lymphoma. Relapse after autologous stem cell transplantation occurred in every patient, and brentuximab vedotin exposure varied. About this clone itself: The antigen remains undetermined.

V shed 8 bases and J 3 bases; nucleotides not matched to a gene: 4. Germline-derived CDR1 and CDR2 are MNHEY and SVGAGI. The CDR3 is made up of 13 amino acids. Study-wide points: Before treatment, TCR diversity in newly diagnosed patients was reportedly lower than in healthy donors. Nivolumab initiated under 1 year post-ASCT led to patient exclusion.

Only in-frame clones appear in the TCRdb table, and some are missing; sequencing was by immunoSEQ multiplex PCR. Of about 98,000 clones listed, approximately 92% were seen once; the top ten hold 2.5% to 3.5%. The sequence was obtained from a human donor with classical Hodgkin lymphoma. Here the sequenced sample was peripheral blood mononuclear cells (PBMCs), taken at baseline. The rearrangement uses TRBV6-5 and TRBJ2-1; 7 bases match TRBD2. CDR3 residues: CASGREFYNEQFF. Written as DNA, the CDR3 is TGTGCCAGCGGGCGGGAGTTCTACAATGAGCAGTTCTTC.